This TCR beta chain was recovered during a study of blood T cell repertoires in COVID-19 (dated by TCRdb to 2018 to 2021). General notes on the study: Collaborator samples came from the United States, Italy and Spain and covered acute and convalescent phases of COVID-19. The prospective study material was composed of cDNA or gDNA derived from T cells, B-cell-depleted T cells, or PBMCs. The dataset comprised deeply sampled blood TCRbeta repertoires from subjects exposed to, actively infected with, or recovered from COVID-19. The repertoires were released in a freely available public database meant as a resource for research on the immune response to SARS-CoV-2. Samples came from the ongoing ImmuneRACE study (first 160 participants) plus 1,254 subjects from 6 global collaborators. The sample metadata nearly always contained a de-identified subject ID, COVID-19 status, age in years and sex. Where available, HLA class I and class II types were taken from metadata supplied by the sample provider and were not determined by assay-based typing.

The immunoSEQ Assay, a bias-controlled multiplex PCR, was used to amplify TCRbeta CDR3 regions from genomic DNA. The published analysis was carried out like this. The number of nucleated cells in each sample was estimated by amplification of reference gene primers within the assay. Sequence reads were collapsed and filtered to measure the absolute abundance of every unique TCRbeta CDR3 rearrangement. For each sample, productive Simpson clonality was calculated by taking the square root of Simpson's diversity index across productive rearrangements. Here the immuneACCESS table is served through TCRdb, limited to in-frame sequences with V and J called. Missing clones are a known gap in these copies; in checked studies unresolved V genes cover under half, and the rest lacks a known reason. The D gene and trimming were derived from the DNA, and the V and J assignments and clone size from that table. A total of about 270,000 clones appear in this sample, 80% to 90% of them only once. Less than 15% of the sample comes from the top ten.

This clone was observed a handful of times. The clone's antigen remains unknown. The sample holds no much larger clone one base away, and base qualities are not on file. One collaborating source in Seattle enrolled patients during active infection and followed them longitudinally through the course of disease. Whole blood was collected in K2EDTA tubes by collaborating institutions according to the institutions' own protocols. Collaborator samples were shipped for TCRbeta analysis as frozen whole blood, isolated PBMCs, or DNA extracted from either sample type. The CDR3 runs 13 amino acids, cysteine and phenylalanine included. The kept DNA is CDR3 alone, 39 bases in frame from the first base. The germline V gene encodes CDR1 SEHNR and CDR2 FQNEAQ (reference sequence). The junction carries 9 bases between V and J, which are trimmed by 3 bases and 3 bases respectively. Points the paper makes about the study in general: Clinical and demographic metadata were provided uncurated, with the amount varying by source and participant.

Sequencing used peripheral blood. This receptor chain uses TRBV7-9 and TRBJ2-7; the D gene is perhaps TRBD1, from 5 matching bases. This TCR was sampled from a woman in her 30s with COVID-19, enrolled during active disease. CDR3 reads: CASSFRDFYEQYF. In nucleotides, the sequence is TGTGCCAGCAGCTTCAGGGATTTCTACGAGCAGTACTTC.